Below, 18 T cell receptor beta chains from the same sample are listed, as sequenced in a study of blood T cell repertoires in COVID-19. Assay: immunoSEQ multiplex PCR; the TCRdb copy retains only in-frame clones and omits some. There are hundreds of thousands of clones in the sample; 85% to 90% occur only once, and roughly 0.84% lies in the top ten. Sequenced: peripheral blood. The receptors shown here come from a man between 18 and 29 years old with COVID-19, enrolled during active disease.

The V gene is TRBV27, the J gene TRBJ2-7, with 8 bases identical to TRBD1. Germline assignment: CDR1 MNHEY and CDR2 SMNVEV (reference sequence). V dropped 4 bases and J dropped 1; count of bases not matched to a gene: 3. This CDR3 is 14 amino acids long. The CDR3: CASSYRGESYEQYF. CDR3 DNA sequence: TGTGCCAGCAGTTACAGGGGGGAATCCTACGAGCAGTACTTC.

V is TRBV7-9 and J is TRBJ2-7; D possibly corresponds to TRBD2 (6 bases). The V end was cut by 4 bases, the J end by 1 base, with 11 bases between. The CDR3 has 14 amino acids. Germline assignment: CDR1 SEHNR and CDR2 FQNEAQ (reference sequence). In DNA, the CDR3 is TGTGCCAGCAGCTCCCGGGACTTGTCCTACGAGCAGTACTTC. Its protein is CASSSRDLSYEQYF.

This clone was found once. V is TRBV5-5 and J is TRBJ2-1; TRBD1 agrees at 9 bases. The CDR3 extends over 15 amino acids. V shed 3 bases, J shed 4 bases, and the junction held 5 bases outside the gene matches. Germline CDR1 SGHKS, CDR2 YYEKEE (reference sequence). The CDR3 region has the DNA TGTGCCAGCAGCTCCACAGGGGGCGCGTACAATGAGCAGTTCTTC. Amino acids: CASSSTGGAYNEQFF.

V gene TRBV7-2 combines with J gene TRBJ2-7; D may be TRBD2 (5 bases). Germline assignment: CDR1 SGHTA and CDR2 FQGNSA. Trimming cost V 0 bases and J 3 bases, with 6 bases left between them. The CDR3 sequence is 13 residues long. CDR3 loop: CASSLAGVYEQYF. CDR3 DNA: TGTGCCAGCAGCTTAGCGGGAGTCTACGAGCAGTACTTC. Combining the CDR3 with reference TRBV7-2 and TRBJ2-7 gives the whole variable domain GAGVSQSPSNKVTEKGKDVELRCDPISGHTALYWYRQSLGQGLEFLIYFQGNSAPDKSGLPSDRFSAERTGGSVSTLTIQRTQQEDSAVYLCASSLAGVYEQYFGPGTRLTVT.

This clone has only one observation. This chain connects TRBV2 to TRBJ2-5; the D gene is possibly TRBD1 (5 bases). The CDR3 spans 12 residues. The V end lost 5 bases, the J end lost 2 bases, and 6 bases lay between the germline ends. CDR1 is SNHLY and CDR2 is FYNNEI in the germline V gene. The CDR3 DNA reads TGTGCCAGCAGTTACAGGCAAGAGACCCAGTACTTC. Translated, it gives CASSYRQETQYF.

The rearrangement links TRBV30 to TRBJ2-7; D call uncertain. With 5 bases removed from V and 5 bases from J, the gap between germline ends came to 13 bases. The CDR3 contains 12 residues. Germline lookup yields CDR1 GTSNPN and CDR2 SVGIG (reference sequence). Here the CDR3 reads CAWSQTINEQYF. The CDR3 DNA reads as TGTGCCTGGTCACAGACCATTAACGAGCAGTACTTC.

CDR3 residues: CASSPEGGHSNQPQHF. In nucleotides, the CDR3 is TGTGCCAGCAGTCCCGAGGGAGGCCATAGCAATCAGCCCCAGCATTTT. The chain carries TRBV2 and TRBJ1-5, with no clear D. Germline lookup yields CDR1 SNHLY and CDR2 FYNNEI. The germline V and J ends were trimmed by 5 bases and 0 bases, with 14 bases remaining between them. The length of the CDR3 is 16 residues.

The chain links TRBV6-5 to TRBJ2-3; 7 bases line up with TRBD2. Germline trimming cut 4 bases from V and 0 bases from J; bases unmatched to any gene: 4. CDR1 and CDR2 (germline): MNHEY, SVGAGI. The CDR3 extends over 15 amino acids. Here the CDR3 reads CASSSGLVSTDTQYF. The DNA of the CDR3 is TGTGCCAGCAGTTCCGGACTAGTTAGCACAGATACGCAGTATTTT.

The V gene is TRBV18, the J gene TRBJ1-5; 8 bases are shared with TRBD1. Per germline, CDR1 KGHSH and CDR2 LQKENI. Germline trimming cut 2 bases from V and 0 bases from J; bases unmatched to any gene: 6. CDR3 length: 17 residues. CDR3 sequence: CASSPTDRAYSNQPQHF. As DNA, the CDR3 is TGTGCCAGCTCACCAACGGACAGGGCATATAGCAATCAGCCCCAGCATTTT.

The rearrangement links TRBV28 to TRBJ2-1; the D is unclear. The CDR3 spans 12 residues. CDR1 is MDHEN, CDR2 SYDVKM, per germline. V shed 6 bases and J shed 9 bases, with 12 bases lying between them. The CDR3 is CASSVQISEQFF. CDR3 nucleotide sequence: TGTGCCAGCAGCGTCCAGATCAGTGAGCAGTTCTTC.

The CDR3 region has the DNA TGCGCCAGCAGTCAACCCTCGGGGAAGTATCAGCCCCAGCATTTT. Protein: CASSQPSGKYQPQHF. V usage is TRBV23-1 and J usage is TRBJ1-5; no clear D gene. TRBV23-1 is an ORF for which the function is uncertain. Between the trimmed V and J ends, which lost 2 bases and 5 bases, there was a span of 13 bases. CDR3 length: 15 amino acids.

This chain uses TRBV29-1 with TRBJ2-5, with 8 bases matching TRBD2. The V gene's germline CDR1 is SQVTM and CDR2 ANQGSEA. The CDR3 has 13 residues. The V gene end was trimmed by 7 bases and the J gene end by 1 base; junction bases not matched to a gene: 5. This CDR3 is CSGITSGQETQYF. In DNA, the CDR3 is TGCAGCGGAATAACTAGCGGCCAAGAGACCCAGTACTTC.

This rearrangement joins TRBV6-5 to TRBJ2-7; 10 bases are shared with TRBD2. Germline V gives CDR1 MNHEY, CDR2 SVGAGI. The V gene end was trimmed by 5 bases and the J gene end by 2 bases; junction bases not matched to a gene: 6. The CDR3 covers 15 residues. The CDR3 is CASSPLAGGAYEQYF. DNA of the CDR3: TGTGCCAGCAGTCCCTTAGCGGGAGGCGCCTACGAGCAGTACTTC.

The chain joins TRBV30 to TRBJ2-7, with D maybe TRBD1 (5 bases). V shed 2 bases and J shed 2 bases, with 16 bases lying between them. This CDR3 spans 15 amino acids. From germline, CDR1 is GTSNPN and CDR2 SVGIG (reference sequence). CDR3 in amino acids: CAWSKGNSVAYEQYF. CDR3 DNA sequence: TGTGCCTGGAGTAAGGGGAACTCCGTAGCCTACGAGCAGTACTTC.

The sample holds a few counts of this clone. V gene TRBV6-5 combines with J gene TRBJ1-1, with TRBD1 identical over 10 bases. CDR3 size: 15 residues. Germline CDR1 reads MNHEY; CDR2 reads SVGAGI. The junction had 8 bases not matched to a gene; V was cut back by 7 bases and J by 3 bases. DNA of the CDR3: TGTGCCAGCACCAGGGACAGGGGAGTGGACACTGAAGCTTTCTTT. Amino acid sequence: CASTRDRGVDTEAFF.

This clone is a singleton in its sample. The V and J genes are TRBV10-2 and TRBJ1-1, with D tentatively TRBD1 (5 bases). V lost 7 bases to trimming and J lost 0 bases, with 12 bases between them. Germline CDR1 and CDR2: WSHSY and SAAADI. This CDR3 is built from 14 residues. DNA for the CDR3: TGCGCCAGCAACCGGGGGGGAATGAACACTGAAGCTTTCTTT. This gives the protein CASNRGGMNTEAFF.

V and J are TRBV10-3 and TRBJ2-4; D might be TRBD2 (5 bases). From germline, CDR1 is ENHRY and CDR2 SYGVKD. V lost 6 bases and J 0 bases, leaving 9 bases between the germline ends. This CDR3 is built from 14 residues. The CDR3 loop reads CAIRVEGAKNIQYF. The CDR3 coding sequence is TGTGCCATCAGAGTTGAGGGAGCCAAAAACATTCAGTACTTC.

Note on this clone: A read error may account for a junction end that differs from germline. This chain uses TRBV6-6 with TRBJ2-2, with 12 positions matching TRBD1. Germline V gene sequence: CDR1 MNHNY, CDR2 SVGAGI (reference sequence). The length of the CDR3 is 20 residues. Here the CDR3 reads CASSYFPEPGQGAGTGELFF. Here the CDR3 DNA reads TGTGCCAGCAGCTACTTCCCGGAGCCGGGACAGGGGGCTGGCACCGGGGAGCTGTTTTTT.